This T cell receptor beta chain was recorded in a study of T cell responses to AZD1222 COVID-19 vaccine. General study results and limits: Regions 160-218 and 743-854 dominated among vaccine-associated CD4 TCRs spanning spike. Per reports, nearly half of all spike-specific TCRs target regions that are unmutated in variants. Seropositive at baseline were only six AZD1222 recipients.

Clones were sequenced by immunoSEQ multiplex PCR, and TCRdb holds only the in-frame ones, with some missing. The data hold 100,000 to 150,000 clones, with around nine tenths observed a single time. V shed 6 bases and J shed 7 bases, with 13 bases lying between them. The CDR3 has 13 amino acids. Germline V CDR1 and CDR2: SNHLY, FYNNEI. Concerning this clone: Its antigen remains unknown.

The sequence was obtained from an adult in good health. The chain uses TRBV2 and TRBJ1-5; TRBD1 might be the D (6 bases). This sample comprised peripheral blood, obtained on day 0 of AZD1222 vaccination. The CDR3 reads CASRKGDRQPQHF. In DNA form, the CDR3 reads TGTGCCAGCAGAAAGGGGGATCGGCAGCCCCAGCATTTT.